This TCR beta chain was recovered during a study of control samples from healthy donors and cancer patients. There are 16 residues in the CDR3. The germline V and J ends were trimmed by 4 bases and 4 bases, with 19 bases remaining between them. Germline lookup yields CDR1 LNHNV and CDR2 YYDKDF (reference sequence). Method: immunoSEQ multiplex PCR; TCRdb's copy keeps in-frame clones and lacks some. This table holds 150,000 to 200,000 clones, around 90% found once. The gene calls are TRBV15 and TRBJ1-2; D unclear. The sample was blood. This receptor was identified in a young man in good health. The CDR3 loop is CATSKREGYSIYGYTF. In DNA form, the CDR3 reads TGTGCCACCAGCAAACGGGAGGGTTATTCAATCTATGGCTACACCTTC.